The 3 T cell receptor beta chains listed next were all sequenced from one sample in a study of blood T cells in healthy people across ages (dated by TCRdb to the mid-2010s). Libraries were prepared through 5' RACE. The sequencing machine was an Illumina HiSeq 2500. A second roughly 6 to 11 cycle PCR used a sample-barcoded 5' primer and a J-beta primer mix. Using fastp at Q25 and MiXCR, TCRdb reprocessed the public reads and kept productive beta chains. Entries are consolidated by CDR3 protein sequence, retaining the most common genes and DNA. This sample gives fewer than 600,000 distinct CDR3 sequences in total; 27% of them show up just once. Of the sample, 3% to 4.5% is held by the ten largest clones. Separately, the same data were catalogued under a study of T cells of mothers and their children.

Sequencing was done on a sample of blood. The receptor source for this set is a boy aged 2-9 years in good health.

This chain connects TRBV7-9 to TRBJ2-1; D is ambiguous. Trimming took off 1 base at V and 0 bases at J, with 4 bases between the two ends. CDR3 length: 14 amino acids. CDR1 and CDR2 from the germline V gene are SEHNR and FQNEAQ (reference sequence). This CDR3 reads CASSLDTSYNEQFF. The CDR3 DNA is TGTGCCAGCAGCTTAGACACCTCCTACAATGAGCAGTTCTTC.

This clonotype was seen just once. V is TRBV6-4 and J is TRBJ2-6; 7 bases align to TRBD1. CDR1 and CDR2 (germline): MRHNA, SNTAGT. The trim removed 6 bases at V and 4 bases at J, leaving 6 bases unmatched. The CDR3 is 15 residues long. The CDR3 is CASSLTGDGANVLTF. The CDR3 DNA sequence: TGTGCCAGCAGCCTCACAGGGGACGGGGCCAACGTCCTGACTTTC.

This clonotype is a singleton in its sample. This chain uses TRBV6-2 or TRBV6-3 with TRBJ2-5; 9 nucleotides align to TRBD2. The V segment lost 6 bases and the J segment 4 bases; nucleotides outside the gene matches: 12. From germline, CDR1 is MNHEY and CDR2 SVGEGT. CDR3 length: 16 amino acids. CDR3 bases: TGTGCCAGCAGAATGACCCTAGCGGGAAGTGGAGAGACCCAGTACTTC. It is translated as CASRMTLAGSGETQYF.